This TCR beta chain originates from a study of shared clonotypes between healthy human individuals. Background on the study: The plates for each donor numbered three CD4 naive, three CD4 memory, two CD8 naive and one CD8 memory.

Remarks on this clone: Its target is unknown.

CDR1 is SGHTS, CDR2 YDEGEE, per germline. Unmatched junction bases numbered 7, after V lost 0 bases and J lost 14 bases. The CDR3 has 12 residues. Deep level was the assay's run setting. Profiled with immunoSEQ multiplex PCR; TCRdb holds only in-frame clones, not every one. In the table there are over 2 million clones, under 95% of which are singletons. Study outcomes and limitations: Non-shared clonotypes had lower generation probabilities than clonotypes shared by all four sorted-subset donors. Collection of samples was limited to blood; tissue repertoires likely differ.

Sequences were obtained from naive CD4+ T cells from PBMCs. Subset here: CD45RA+ positively selected. This TCR came from a man younger than 35 in good health. Some clones in this sample may be carry-over from other donors' samples. This chain uses TRBV5-8 with TRBJ1-2; 7 bases are shared with TRBD1. CDR3 sequence reads: CASSLDRGRLTF. The CDR3 DNA reads TGTGCCAGCAGCTTGGACAGGGGCCGCTTAACCTTC. The full variable domain, rest sourced from reference TRBV5-8 and TRBJ1-2, is EAGVTQSPTHLIKTRGQQATLRCSPISGHTSVYWYQQALGLGLQFLLWYDEGEERNRGNFPPRFSGRQFPNYSSELNVNALELEDSALYLCASSLDRGRLTFGSGTRLTVV.